The clone carrying this T cell receptor (beta chain) was found many times. The target antigen is unknown. TCRdb fed the 5' RACE reads into MiXCR, producing one record per CDR3 protein. The sample includes some 800,000 distinct CDR3 sequences, about 12% of them seen just once. CDR3 length: 16 amino acids. From germline, CDR1 is LGHNA and CDR2 YSLEER. The V gene lost 0 bases and the J gene lost 1 base, with 13 bases spanning the gap. The sample originates from a study of CD8 T cells in ankylosing spondylitis. Regarding the study as a whole: Apparently characteristic of ankylosing spondylitis blood was a TCR beta motif (roughly eight highly homologous variants).

This sequence joins TRBV4-3 and TRBJ2-7; D could derive from TRBD1 or TRBD2 (5 bases each). Material for sequencing was blood, either unsorted or a sorted T cell fraction (not recorded which). This TCR came from a male donor with ankylosing spondylitis. As DNA, the CDR3 is TGCGCCAGCAGCCAAGATCTGAGGGGAAGGTCCTACGAGCAGTACTTC. Its translation: CASSQDLRGRSYEQYF.